This T cell receptor (beta chain) derives from a study of T cells after yellow fever vaccination. Study-wide background: Low-cell-number fractions underwent preparation using SMART-Seq v4 Ultra Low Input.

In germline, CDR1 is DFQATT, CDR2 SNEGSKA (reference sequence). Trimming took off 0 bases at V and 13 bases at J, with 24 bases between the two ends. The CDR3 covers 16 residues. In making TCR cDNA, 5'RACE template switching added a universal primer site and UMIs to it. Via MiXCR, TCRdb re-called the 5' RACE reads, giving one row per CDR3 protein. The sample records about 310,000 distinct CDR3 sequences, about 3.5% being singletons. This rearrangement joins TRBV20-1 to TRBJ1-4, with D tentatively TRBD1 (5 bases). This clonotype originated in a man younger than 35 who received the YFV17D yellow fever vaccine. This material consisted of PBMCs, taken on the day of the yellow fever booster vaccination. The DNA of the CDR3 is TGCAGTGCTAGAGAGGGGATCAGGGCCCCTGAGGATGGACTGTTTTTT. Its translation is CSAREGIRAPEDGLFF.